This is a list of T cell receptor beta chains from one sample in a study of blood T cells in healthy people across ages. TCRdb analysed the 5' RACE reads with MiXCR anew, one entry per CDR3 protein. Of approximately 670,000 distinct CDR3 sequences in the sample, less than 45% were seen once. Input material: blood. These receptors originate from a man at least 80 years old in good health. Both conserved end residues are part of each CDR3. The D gene is left open where the match is weak. Size is omitted from some rows. Given values are once, few, many or a class for expanded clones.

>-|TRBJ1-5|-|TRBV20-1
TGCAGTGCTAACCGGATTTCCGATAGCAATCAGCCCCAGCATTTT
CSANRISDSNQPQHF
>-|TRBJ2-3|-|TRBV27
TGTGCCAGGTTCGTCACAAGGCGCACAGATACGCAGTATTTT
CARFVTRRTDTQYF
>TRBD2|TRBJ2-5|-|TRBV5-6
TGTGCCAGCAGCTTGTATCAGGGACCTCTAGTCGGGAGGGAGACCCAGTACTTC
CASSLYQGPLVGRETQYF
>TRBD1|TRBJ1-1|few|TRBV29-1
TGCAGCGTTGAAGTACAACAGGGGGGTACTGAAGCTTTCTTT
CSVEVQQGGTEAFF
>-|TRBJ1-1|few|TRBV20-1
TGCAGTGCTAGTTTCCGGGGCGGGATGAACACTGAAGCTTTCTTT
CSASFRGGMNTEAFF
>TRBD2|TRBJ2-3|few|TRBV20-1
TGCAGTGCTAGGGGGACTAGCGGATACACAGATACGCAGTATTTT
CSARGTSGYTDTQYF
>-|TRBJ2-7|-|TRBV6-6
TGTGCCAGCAGTTACGGCGTGCCCACCTCCTACGAGCAGTACTTC
CASSYGVPTSYEQYF
>TRBD1|TRBJ1-5|few|TRBV4-3
TGCGTCAGCAGCCAAGGACAGGGGTTACCCCAGCATTTT
CVSSQGQGLPQHF
>-|TRBJ2-3|-|TRBV28
TGTGCCATCGGGCCTTTTTCGGGGAGAGAGACAGATACGCAGTATTTT
CAIGPFSGRETDTQYF
>-|TRBJ2-2|-|TRBV29-1
TGCAGCGTTCGGGTGCAGGGACCTAACACCGGGGAGCTGTTTTTT
CSVRVQGPNTGELFF
>TRBD2|TRBJ2-3|-|TRBV5-1
TGCGCCAGCAGCCGACTAGCGGGAGAGGCAGATACGCAGTATTTT
CASSRLAGEADTQYF
>TRBD1|TRBJ1-6|few|TRBV4-2
TGTGCCAGCAGCCAAGATCAACAGGGGGGGCATAATTCACCCCTCCACTTT
CASSQDQQGGHNSPLHF
>TRBD1|TRBJ2-5|few|TRBV28
TGTGCCAGCAGGGCTACAGGGGGGTCCCAAGAGACCCAGTACTTC
CASRATGGSQETQYF
>-|TRBJ2-1|-|TRBV28
TGTGCCAGCATGACCATTGGGGGGTACGAGCAGTTCTTC
CASMTIGGYEQFF
>TRBD2|TRBJ2-3|-|TRBV7-2
TGTGCCAGCAGCCCCACCACTAGCGGGGGTGTCTATGGAGATACGCAGTATTTT
CASSPTTSGGVYGDTQYF
>TRBD1|TRBJ2-5|many|TRBV28
TGTGCCAGCAGTTTACGGACAGGCACCGCAGAGACCCAGTACTTC
CASSLRTGTAETQYF
>TRBD1|TRBJ1-1|few|TRBV6-5
TGTGCCAGCAGTAGGGGACAGCCTCTGAACACTGAAGCTTTCTTT
CASSRGQPLNTEAFF
>TRBD2|TRBJ2-1|many|TRBV29-1
TGCAGCGTTGGCGGACTAGCGGGAGAACGATTAGATGAGCAGTTCTTC
CSVGGLAGERLDEQFF
>-|TRBJ1-5|-|TRBV25-1
TGTGCCAGGAGGGGGGATAGCAATCAGCCCCAGCATTTT
CARRGDSNQPQHF
>-|TRBJ2-1|few|TRBV6-5
TGTGCCAGCAGTTCGGAGGGAGGAAAGATTGAGCAGTTCTTC
CASSSEGGKIEQFF
>-|TRBJ1-1|-|TRBV5-1
TGCGCCAGCAGCCTGGAGCAGGGGAGGGGGACTGAAGCTTTCTTT
CASSLEQGRGTEAFF
>TRBD2|TRBJ2-5|few|TRBV5-1
TGCGCCAGCAGCCGGGAGGGTGCAGAGACCCAGTACTTC
CASSREGAETQYF
>TRBD2|TRBJ2-7|-|TRBV7-8
TGTGCCAGCAGACAAAGCGGGAGAACATCCGAGCAGTACTTC
CASRQSGRTSEQYF
>-|TRBJ2-3|-|TRBV12-3/TRBV12-4
TGTGCCAGCAGTTTAGTCCTACGCACAGATACGCAGTATTTT
CASSLVLRTDTQYF
>-|TRBJ2-7|-|TRBV4-3
TGCGCCAGCAGCCGTTCCAGGGGTTCATTCTACGAGCAGTACTTC
CASSRSRGSFYEQYF
>-|TRBJ2-3|few|TRBV20-1
TGCAGTGCTAACAAACTTCGCACAGATACGCAGTATTTT
CSANKLRTDTQYF
>-|TRBJ1-2|-|TRBV20-1
TGCAGTGCTAGAGAGCCGGGACTAAACTATGGCTACACCTTC
CSAREPGLNYGYTF
>-|TRBJ2-4|-|TRBV6-2/TRBV6-3
TGTGCCAGCACCGCCAACTTGTTCATTCAGTACTTC
CASTANLFIQYF
>-|TRBJ2-5|few|TRBV7-9
TGTGCCAGCAGCTTACGGAATGCGGGGCCAATCCGGGGAGAGACCCAGTACTTC
CASSLRNAGPIRGETQYF
>-|TRBJ1-1|-|TRBV4-1
TGCGCCAGCAGCCAAGTCCTTGGTTTTTGGGCTGAAGCTTTCTTT
CASSQVLGFWAEAFF
>TRBD2|TRBJ2-1|-|TRBV5-5
TGTGCCAGCAGCAATGGACTAGCGGCCTATGAGCAGTTCTTC
CASSNGLAAYEQFF
>TRBD2|TRBJ2-1|-|TRBV9
TGTGCCAGCAGCGTAGCAGCGGGGGGACGGGGTGAGCAGTTCTTC
CASSVAAGGRGEQFF
>-|TRBJ1-4|-|TRBV4-3
TGCGCCAGCAGCCAAGATTCGGTGACGGGCGGGTTTAATGAAAAACTGTTTTTT
CASSQDSVTGGFNEKLFF
>-|TRBJ2-3|-|TRBV5-1
TGCGCCAGCAGCTTGGTAGGTGTACCCGGGGGGCGATCGACAGATACGCAGTATTTT
CASSLVGVPGGRSTDTQYF
>-|TRBJ2-5|few|TRBV12-3/TRBV12-4
TGTGCCAGCAGCTATGGGGTTGAAGAGACCCAGTACTTC
CASSYGVEETQYF
>-|TRBJ1-4|-|TRBV4-3
TGCGCCAGCAGCCAAGATGTACAGGGTGGAGAAAAACTGTTTTTT
CASSQDVQGGEKLFF
>-|TRBJ2-3|-|TRBV5-4
TGTGCCAGCAGCTTGAGTGTGGGACCACGGGGCACAGATACGCAGTATTTT
CASSLSVGPRGTDTQYF
>-|TRBJ1-4|few|TRBV7-2
TGTGCCAGCAGCTCTACAGGGATTCTAGGGGGTGAAAAACTGTTTTTT
CASSSTGILGGEKLFF
>TRBD2|TRBJ2-3|few|TRBV27
TGTGCCAGCAGGCTAGCGGCTAGCACAGATACGCAGTATTTT
CASRLAASTDTQYF
>TRBD1|TRBJ1-1|-|TRBV12-3/TRBV12-4
TGTGCCAGCAGTTTGGACAGGGGGCGGGCTGAAGCTTTCTTT
CASSLDRGRAEAFF
>TRBD1|TRBJ2-7|-|TRBV20-1
TGCAGTGCAGATGACAGGGCCTATTCCTACGAGCAGTACTTC
CSADDRAYSYEQYF
>-|TRBJ1-5|-|TRBV6-2/TRBV6-3
TGTGCCAGCGGCAACGGGGAGCCCCAGCATTTT
CASGNGEPQHF
>TRBD1|TRBJ1-1|-|TRBV25-1
TGTGCCAGCAGAGTTACACAGGGGGCAGGCACTGAAGCTTTCTTT
CASRVTQGAGTEAFF
>-|TRBJ1-3|-|TRBV4-2
TGTGCCAGCAGCCAAGCGCCGGTCTCTGGAAACACCATATATTTT
CASSQAPVSGNTIYF
>TRBD2|TRBJ2-1|-|TRBV20-1
TGCAGTACTGGGAAGGGACTAGCGGGAGAGCAGTTCTTC
CSTGKGLAGEQFF
>-|TRBJ2-3|many|TRBV4-2
TGTGCCAGCAGCCAAGCCCCCGCGGGCACAGATACGCAGTATTTT
CASSQAPAGTDTQYF
>TRBD2|TRBJ2-3|-|TRBV28
TGTGCCAGCAGTTCCGGTGGATCGGCGGGAGGAGATACGCAGTATTTT
CASSSGGSAGGDTQYF
>-|TRBJ1-6|-|TRBV12-3/TRBV12-4
TGTGCCAGCAGTAATCCGGAACAGGGTAGTAATTCACCCCTCCACTTT
CASSNPEQGSNSPLHF
>-|TRBJ2-7|many|TRBV7-9
TGTGCCAGCAGCCTCCACGGGGGAAACTCCTACGAGCAGTACTTC
CASSLHGGNSYEQYF
>-|TRBJ2-3|-|TRBV20-1
TGCAGTGCTAACCGACGGCGCGTTAGGGCAGATACGCAGTATTTT
CSANRRRVRADTQYF
>-|TRBJ1-2|few|TRBV20-1
TGCAGTGGGGGTGGGGGTGGCTACACCTTC
CSGGGGGYTF
>-|TRBJ2-7|-|TRBV25-1
TGTGCCAGCAGCCGGGGCCCAGGAGGGGGTCCTTACGAGCAGTACTTC
CASSRGPGGGPYEQYF